A selection of T cell receptor beta chains follows, all from one sample in a study of blood T cell repertoires in COVID-19. Profiled with immunoSEQ multiplex PCR; TCRdb holds only in-frame clones, not every one. The repertoire consists of about 65,000 clones, with around four fifths occurring once and the leading ten covering about 16%. The sample taken for sequencing was peripheral blood. These TCRs come from a man older than 75 with acute or convalescent COVID-19. Both conserved end residues are trimmed from each CDR3.

12 TRBV5-1 ASSPGQGQETQY
12 TRBV5-1 ASSFGQGNEKLF
14 TRBV11-2 ASSLGKTGVNTEAF
13 TRBV3-1/TRBV3-2 ASSQGTSGVTEQF
13 TRBV18 ASSDNRGYNSPLH
13 TRBV7-9 ASSLRQNPNYGYT
9 TRBV6-5 ASSHNQPQH
12 TRBV30 AWRTGGRGYGYT
14 TRBV24-1 ATSVGGGAAEYEQF
12 TRBV18 ASSPGQGNTEAF
11 TRBV2 ASSEEKKGQGY
14 TRBV19 ASSMSLAGGPDTQY
11 TRBV18 ASRGGKNTEAF
9 TRBV5-1 ATGTTDGYT
11 TRBV6-6 ASSYSPDTGYT
15 TRBV5-1 ASSLEKTSGGPGTQY
14 TRBV28 ASRPIRKGVNNEQF
11 TRBV10-1 ASQSGGQDEQY
14 TRBV28 ASSFSLAGLTYEQY
10 TRBV6-6 ASLTGGDEAF
10 TRBV11-2 ASSVLYSPLH
12 TRBV18 ASSPMDRALEAF
13 TRBV18 ASSQQGALDTEAF
14 TRBV19 ASSILYDRGDQPQH
13 TRBV24-1 ATSDPGQGEDGYT
11 TRBV10-3 AAQQGAGYEQY
14 TRBV19 ASSNLRSRNNEKLF
17 TRBV5-5 ASSLGPFGSTGSSYEQY
13 TRBV7-9 ASSPGPGAEETQY
15 TRBV30 AWKHGGSSSSGNTIY
14 TRBV19 ASSPLGPGRDQPQH
11 TRBV18 ASSGQGDTEAF
12 TRBV18 ASSGQGMNTEAF